Following are 20 T cell receptor beta chains from one sample sequenced in a study of blood T cell repertoires in COVID-19. Generated by immunoSEQ multiplex PCR, the TCRdb table keeps only in-frame clones and is missing some. The table includes roughly 200,000 clones, 80% to 90% detected once. Source material: PBMCs or T cells enriched from blood (not recorded which). The receptors come from a woman in her forties or fifties who had been exposed to COVID-19.

This sequence joins TRBV4-2 and TRBJ2-7; TRBD2 agrees at 14 bases. CDR3 length: 19 residues. Germline V gives CDR1 LGHNA, CDR2 YNFKEQ. Unmatched junction bases numbered 11, after V lost 1 base and J lost 3 bases. This CDR3 is CASSQGYGTSGGRGYEQYF. The CDR3 DNA follows: TGTGCCAGCAGCCAAGGGTACGGGACTAGCGGGGGTCGAGGCTACGAGCAGTACTTC.

As DNA, the CDR3 is TGCAGCGTTGAACGTATCGAGGGGAGGAATGAGCAGTTCTTC. Translated: CSVERIEGRNEQFF. V usage is TRBV29-1 and J usage is TRBJ2-1, with D maybe TRBD2 (6 bases). The V gene lost 2 bases and the J gene lost 7 bases, with 15 bases spanning the gap. CDR3 length: 14 amino acids. CDR1 is SQVTM and CDR2 is ANQGSEA in the germline V gene.

The chain uses TRBV24-1 and TRBJ2-5; the match to TRBD2 covers 8 bases. Trimming at V came to 6 bases and at J to 2 bases, leaving 7 bases not matched to a gene. The CDR3 has 15 residues. In germline, CDR1 is KGHDR, CDR2 SFDVKD. The CDR3 DNA reads as TGTGCCACCAGTCTTGGTAGCGGGGTTCAAGAGACCCAGTACTTC. It is translated as CATSLGSGVQETQYF.

The V gene is TRBV6-5, the J gene TRBJ1-2; D call uncertain. From germline, CDR1 is MNHEY and CDR2 SVGAGI. V lost 6 bases to trimming and J lost 2 bases, with 16 bases between them. This CDR3 is 15 amino acids long. The CDR3 region has the DNA TGTGCCAGCAGACCCGGAGGGCAGAAGAACTATGGCTACACCTTC. This gives the protein CASRPGGQKNYGYTF.

The chain combines TRBV3-1 (or the pseudogene TRBV3-2) with TRBJ2-3; a possible D gene is TRBD2 (5 bases). The CDR3 extends over 16 amino acids. Deletions cut 1 base from V and 4 bases from J, with 15 bases between. Germline loops: CDR1 LGHDT, CDR2 YNNKEL (reference sequence). In DNA, the CDR3 is TGTGCCAGCAGCCAAGTCGTCCCCCAGGAGGCAGATACGCAGTATTTT. As protein: CASSQVVPQEADTQYF.

V gene TRBV6-5 combines with J gene TRBJ2-5, with TRBD2 matching over 7 bases. The V segment lost 10 bases and the J segment 7 bases; nucleotides outside the gene matches: 6. The CDR3 loop spans 11 amino acids. Germline CDR1 MNHEY, CDR2 SVGAGI. CDR3 amino acids: CATGRSGTQYF. CDR3 nucleotides: TGTGCCACCGGGAGGAGCGGGACCCAGTACTTC.

V gene TRBV10-3 combines with J gene TRBJ1-1, with D possibly TRBD1 on 5 matching bases. In germline, CDR1 is ENHRY, CDR2 SYGVKD. CDR3 length: 18 residues. Trimming took off 0 bases at V and 7 bases at J, with 24 bases between the two ends. As DNA, the CDR3 is TGTGCCATCAGTGAGTCCGTCGGGGGGAGAGGTTCGTGGAGTGAAGCTTTCTTT. Translated: CAISESVGGRGSWSEAFF.

V gene TRBV12-3 or TRBV12-4 combines with J gene TRBJ2-7, with D perhaps matching TRBD2 (5 bases). V lost 3 bases and J lost 6, with 9 bases in between. The CDR3 is made up of 12 amino acids. CDR3 in amino acids: CASSFYEGEQYF. The CDR3 bases are TGTGCCAGCAGTTTTTACGAGGGCGAGCAGTACTTC.

This sequence joins TRBV18 and TRBJ1-1; no definite D call. The CDR3 sequence is 14 residues long. CDR1 is KGHSH and CDR2 is LQKENI in the germline V gene. The germline V and J ends were trimmed by 5 bases and 3 bases, with 13 bases remaining between them. The CDR3 here is CASSSGARDTEAFF. The CDR3 nucleotides read TGTGCCAGCTCATCAGGTGCGCGCGACACTGAAGCTTTCTTT.

V usage is TRBV7-3 and J usage is TRBJ2-6, with TRBD1 as a possible D gene (6 bases). The V gene's germline CDR1 is SGHTA and CDR2 FQGTGA. The CDR3 totals 17 residues. V dropped 4 bases and J dropped 2 bases, with 15 bases sitting between them. The CDR3 spells CASSSRRGATGANVLTF. CDR3 nucleotides: TGTGCCAGCAGCTCTCGCAGGGGCGCCACTGGGGCCAACGTCCTGACTTTC.

This clone occurred once. This chain links TRBV2 with TRBJ2-1; TRBD2 agrees at 11 bases. With 5 bases clipped from V and 3 bases from J, the junction kept 6 bases outside the gene matches. Germline assignment: CDR1 SNHLY and CDR2 FYNNEI. CDR3 size: 16 residues. CDR3 DNA: TGTGCCAGCAGTCCTACTACTAGCGGGGGCTACAATGAGCAGTTCTTC. Amino acids: CASSPTTSGGYNEQFF.

This rearrangement joins TRBV29-1 to TRBJ2-2, with D perhaps matching TRBD2 (5 bases). The germline V and J ends were trimmed by 4 bases and 1 base, with 19 bases remaining between them. The CDR3 covers 17 residues. From germline, CDR1 is SQVTM and CDR2 ANQGSEA. The CDR3 DNA sequence: TGCAGCGTTGGACCCCCCCTGGAAAGCGGGAACACCGGGGAGCTGTTTTTT. Amino acid sequence: CSVGPPLESGNTGELFF.

This clone was observed once. The chain couples TRBV3-1 (or the pseudogene TRBV3-2) to TRBJ1-1; TRBD1 might be the D (5 bases). CDR1 LGHDT and CDR2 YNNKEL come from the germline V gene (reference sequence). Trimming left V 2 bases short and J 0 bases short, with 10 bases between. The CDR3 sequence is 15 residues long. The CDR3 region is CASSQSGTMNTEAFF. The CDR3 bases are TGTGCCAGCAGCCAAAGTGGGACTATGAACACTGAAGCTTTCTTT.

This rearrangement joins TRBV19 to TRBJ1-5; D gene uncertain. CDR1 is LNHDA and CDR2 is SQIVND in the germline V gene (reference sequence). The ends were cut back, 5 bases at V and 4 bases at J, with 15 bases in the middle. The CDR3 runs to 15 residues. CDR3 nucleotide sequence: TGTGCCAGTAGTTCCGCCGCGGGCATAAATCAGCCCCAGCATTTT. Its protein is CASSSAAGINQPQHF.

This sequence joins TRBV27 and TRBJ1-6; possible D gene TRBD1, 5 bases. V was clipped by 3 bases and J by 11 bases, with 14 bases between them. The CDR3 is 14 residues long. In germline, CDR1 is MNHEY, CDR2 SMNVEV (reference sequence). The CDR3 DNA reads as TGTGCCAGCAGTTTCAGGGAGGCTGAGACACCCCTCCACTTT. Protein product: CASSFREAETPLHF.

This sequence joins TRBV5-4 and TRBJ1-6; TRBD1 is a possible D gene (6 bases). V was clipped by 3 bases and J by 10 bases, with 11 bases between them. The CDR3 extends over 13 amino acids. Germline V gene lookup returns CDR1 SGHNT and CDR2 YYREEE (reference sequence). As DNA, the CDR3 is TGTGCCAGCAGCTCAGGGGTTTCCTCACCCCTCCACTTT. Translation gives CASSSGVSSPLHF.

This chain links TRBV5-1 with TRBJ2-1, with D maybe TRBD2 (5 bases). The CDR3 is 15 residues long. With 4 bases removed from V and 7 bases from J, the gap between germline ends came to 18 bases. Germline V gene data show CDR1 as SGHRS and CDR2 as YFSETQ. CDR3 sequence reads: CASSARPLAGNEQFF. The CDR3 DNA is TGCGCCAGCAGCGCACGGCCCCTAGCTGGGAATGAGCAGTTCTTC.

The J gene is TRBJ2-7, the V gene TRBV7-9; 8 bases line up with TRBD2. This CDR3 is built from 15 residues. Per germline, CDR1 SEHNR and CDR2 FQNEAQ (reference sequence). V shed 5 bases and J 2 bases; nucleotides not matched to a gene: 8. CDR3: CASSPRGGIPYEQYF. CDR3 coding DNA: TGTGCCAGCAGCCCCCGCGGGGGGATCCCCTACGAGCAGTACTTC.

The chain employs TRBV9 and TRBJ2-2; possibly TRBD2 for D (5 bases). The CDR3 is made up of 15 amino acids. V was trimmed by 4 bases and J by 4 bases, leaving 14 bases between them. Germline CDR1 reads SGDLS; CDR2 reads YYNGEE. In nucleotides, the CDR3 is TGTGCCAGCAGCCGCCTGTTGGGGAGCACCGGGGAGCTGTTTTTT. Translating gives CASSRLLGSTGELFF.

The sample holds one count of this clone. The V gene is TRBV28, the J gene TRBJ1-6; TRBD1 might be the D (6 bases). V lost 2 bases, J lost 6 bases, and 11 bases lay in between. Germline CDR1 MDHEN, CDR2 SYDVKM. The CDR3 sequence is 15 residues long. The DNA for the CDR3 is TGTGCCAGCAGTTTACCCCTGGGGGCTAATTCACCCCTCCACTTT. This translates into CASSLPLGANSPLHF.